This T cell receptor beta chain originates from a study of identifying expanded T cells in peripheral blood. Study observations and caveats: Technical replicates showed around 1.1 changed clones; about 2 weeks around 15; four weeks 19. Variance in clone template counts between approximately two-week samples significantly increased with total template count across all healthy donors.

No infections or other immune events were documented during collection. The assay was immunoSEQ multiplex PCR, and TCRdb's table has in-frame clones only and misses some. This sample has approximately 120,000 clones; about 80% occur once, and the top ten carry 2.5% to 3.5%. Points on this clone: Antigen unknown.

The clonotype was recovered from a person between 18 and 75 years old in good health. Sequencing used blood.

The CDR3 protein is CASFTGADGYTF. The DNA for the CDR3 is TGTGCCAGCTTCACAGGGGCCGATGGCTACACCTTC. V and J are TRBV13 and TRBJ1-2; 7 bases align to TRBD1. Germline assignment: CDR1 PRHDT and CDR2 FYEKMQ (reference sequence). Germline trimming cut 8 bases from V and 6 bases from J; bases unmatched to any gene: 6. This CDR3 is built from 12 residues.